This TCR beta chain emerged from a study of control samples from healthy donors and cancer patients. Method: immunoSEQ multiplex PCR; TCRdb's copy keeps in-frame clones and lacks some. This sample has tens of thousands of clones, with roughly 91% found just once. Deletions cut 4 bases from V and 6 bases from J, with 10 bases between. Germline lookup yields CDR1 MRHNA and CDR2 SNTAGT. The CDR3 length is 13 residues. Material: blood. This clonotype was obtained from a man aged 45 to 65 in good health. The chain joins TRBV6-4 to TRBJ1-5; D possibly corresponds to TRBD1 (6 bases). This chain's CDR3 is CASSVQGGQPQHF. CDR3 coding DNA: TGTGCCAGCAGTGTACAGGGCGGTCAGCCCCAGCATTTT.